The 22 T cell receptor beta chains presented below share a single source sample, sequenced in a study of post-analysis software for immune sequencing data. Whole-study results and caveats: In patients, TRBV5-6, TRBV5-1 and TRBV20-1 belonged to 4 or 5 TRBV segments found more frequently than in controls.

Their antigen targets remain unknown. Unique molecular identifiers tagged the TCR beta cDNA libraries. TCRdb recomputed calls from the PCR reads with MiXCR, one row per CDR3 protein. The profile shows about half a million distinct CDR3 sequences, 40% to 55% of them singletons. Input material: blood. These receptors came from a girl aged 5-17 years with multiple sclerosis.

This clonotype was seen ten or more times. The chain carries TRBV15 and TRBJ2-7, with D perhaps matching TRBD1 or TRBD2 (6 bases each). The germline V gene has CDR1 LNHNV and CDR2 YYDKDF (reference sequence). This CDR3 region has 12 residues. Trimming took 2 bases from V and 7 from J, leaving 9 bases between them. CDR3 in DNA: TGTGCCACCAGCAGATGGGGGGCGGAGCAGTACTTC. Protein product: CATSRWGAEQYF. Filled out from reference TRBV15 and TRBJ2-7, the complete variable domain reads DAMVIQNPRYQVTQFGKPVTLSCSQTLNHNVMYWYQQKSSQAPKLLFHYYDKDFNNEADTPDNFQSRRPNTSFCFLDIRSPGLGDTAMYLCATSRWGAEQYFGPGTRLTVT.

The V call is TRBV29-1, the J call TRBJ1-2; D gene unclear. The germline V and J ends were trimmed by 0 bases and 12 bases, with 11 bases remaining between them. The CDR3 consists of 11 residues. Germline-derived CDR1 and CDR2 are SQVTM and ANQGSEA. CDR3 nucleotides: TGCAGCGTTGAAGATCGCAGAGGTGACACCTTC. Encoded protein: CSVEDRRGDTF. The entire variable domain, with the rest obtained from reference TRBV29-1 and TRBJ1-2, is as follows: SAVISQKPSRDICQRGTSLTIQCQVDSQVTMMFWYRQQPGQSLTLIATANQGSEATYESGFVIDKFPISRPNLTFSTLTVSNMSPEDSSIYLCSVEDRRGDTFGSGTRLTVV.

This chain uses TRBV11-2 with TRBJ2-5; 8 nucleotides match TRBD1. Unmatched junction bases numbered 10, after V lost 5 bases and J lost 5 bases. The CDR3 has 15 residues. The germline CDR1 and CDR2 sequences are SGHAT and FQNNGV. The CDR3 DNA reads TGTGCCAGCAGCCGACTGGCAGGGGGCTGGGAGACCCAGTACTTC. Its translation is CASSRLAGGWETQYF. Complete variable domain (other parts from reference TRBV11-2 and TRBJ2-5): EAGVAQSPRYKIIEKRQSVAFWCNPISGHATLYWYQQILGQGPKLLIQFQNNGVVDDSQLPKDRFSAERLKGVDSTLKIQPAKLEDSAVYLCASSRLAGGWETQYFGPGTRLLVL.

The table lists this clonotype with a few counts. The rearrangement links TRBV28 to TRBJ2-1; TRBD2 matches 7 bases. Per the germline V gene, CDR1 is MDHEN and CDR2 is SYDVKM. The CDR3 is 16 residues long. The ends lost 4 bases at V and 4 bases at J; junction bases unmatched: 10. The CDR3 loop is CASSSLLAENYNEQFF. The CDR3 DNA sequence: TGTGCCAGCAGTTCCCTCCTAGCGGAGAATTACAATGAGCAGTTCTTC.

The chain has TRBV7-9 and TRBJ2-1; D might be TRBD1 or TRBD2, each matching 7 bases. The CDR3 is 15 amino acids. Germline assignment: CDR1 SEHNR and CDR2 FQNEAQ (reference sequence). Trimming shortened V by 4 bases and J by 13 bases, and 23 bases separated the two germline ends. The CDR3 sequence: CASSSPGGVRETQFF. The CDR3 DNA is TGTGCCAGCAGCTCCCCAGGGGGAGTGCGGGAGACCCAGTTCTTC.

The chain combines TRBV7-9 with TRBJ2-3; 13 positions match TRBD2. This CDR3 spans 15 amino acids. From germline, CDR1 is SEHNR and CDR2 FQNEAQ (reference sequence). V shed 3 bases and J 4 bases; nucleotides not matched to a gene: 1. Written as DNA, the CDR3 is TGTGCCAGCAGCTTGACTAGCGGGAGGTCAGATACGCAGTATTTT. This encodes CASSLTSGRSDTQYF.

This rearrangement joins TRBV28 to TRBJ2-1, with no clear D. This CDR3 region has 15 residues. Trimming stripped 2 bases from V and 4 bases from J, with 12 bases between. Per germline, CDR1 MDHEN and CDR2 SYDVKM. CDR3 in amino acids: CASSLVADPYNEQFF. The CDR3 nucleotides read TGTGCCAGCAGTTTAGTGGCGGATCCTTACAATGAGCAGTTCTTC.

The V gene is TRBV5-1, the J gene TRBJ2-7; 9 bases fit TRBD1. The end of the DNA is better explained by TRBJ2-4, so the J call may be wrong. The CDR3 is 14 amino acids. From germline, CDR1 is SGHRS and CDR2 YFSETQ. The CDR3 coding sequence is TGCGCCAGCAGCTTTACAGGGGGCGAGAACATTCAGTACTTC. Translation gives CASSFTGGENIQYF.

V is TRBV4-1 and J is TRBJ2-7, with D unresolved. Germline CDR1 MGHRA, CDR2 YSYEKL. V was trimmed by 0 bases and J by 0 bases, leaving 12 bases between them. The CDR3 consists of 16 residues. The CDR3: CASSQEDGLGSYEQYF. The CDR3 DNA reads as TGCGCCAGCAGCCAAGAGGACGGGCTGGGCTCCTACGAGCAGTACTTC.

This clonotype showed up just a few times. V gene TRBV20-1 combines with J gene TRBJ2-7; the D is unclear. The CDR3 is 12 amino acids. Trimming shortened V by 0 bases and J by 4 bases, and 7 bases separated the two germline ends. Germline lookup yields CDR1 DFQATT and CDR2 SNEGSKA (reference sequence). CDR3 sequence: CSAREGEYEQYF. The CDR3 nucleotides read TGCAGTGCTAGAGAAGGTGAATACGAGCAGTACTTC.

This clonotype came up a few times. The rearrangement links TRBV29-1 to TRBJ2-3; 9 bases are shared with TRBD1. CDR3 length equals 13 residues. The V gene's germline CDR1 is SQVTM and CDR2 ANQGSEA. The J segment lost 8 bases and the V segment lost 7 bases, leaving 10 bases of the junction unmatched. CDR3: CSGEYPQGATQYF. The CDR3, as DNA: TGCAGCGGAGAATACCCACAGGGGGCTACGCAGTATTTT.

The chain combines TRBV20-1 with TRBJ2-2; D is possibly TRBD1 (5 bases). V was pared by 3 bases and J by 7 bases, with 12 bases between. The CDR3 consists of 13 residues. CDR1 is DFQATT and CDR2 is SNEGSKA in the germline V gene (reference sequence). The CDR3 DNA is TGCAGTGCTAGTTCAGGGTTGGTCGGGGAGCTGTTTTTT. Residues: CSASSGLVGELFF.

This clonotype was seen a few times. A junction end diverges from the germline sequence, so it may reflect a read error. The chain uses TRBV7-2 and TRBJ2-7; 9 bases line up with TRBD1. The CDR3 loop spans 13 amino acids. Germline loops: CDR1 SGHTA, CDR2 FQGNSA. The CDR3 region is CASSRDRVYVQYF. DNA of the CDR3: TGTGCCAGCAGTCGGGACAGGGTTTACGTGCAGTACTTC.

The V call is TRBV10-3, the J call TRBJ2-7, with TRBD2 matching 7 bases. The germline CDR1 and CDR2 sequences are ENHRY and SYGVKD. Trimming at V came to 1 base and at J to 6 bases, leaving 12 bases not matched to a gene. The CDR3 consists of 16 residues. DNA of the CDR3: TGTGCCATCAGTGAGTTTATTTCGAGCGGGACCCCCGAGCAGTACTTC. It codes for CAISEFISSGTPEQYF.

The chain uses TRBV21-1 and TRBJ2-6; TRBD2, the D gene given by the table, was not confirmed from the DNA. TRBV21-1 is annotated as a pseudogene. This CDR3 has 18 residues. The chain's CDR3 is CASSRGTSGSSGANVLTF. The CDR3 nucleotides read TGTGCCAGCAGCAGAGGGACTAGCGGGAGCTCTGGGGCCAACGTCCTGACTTTC.

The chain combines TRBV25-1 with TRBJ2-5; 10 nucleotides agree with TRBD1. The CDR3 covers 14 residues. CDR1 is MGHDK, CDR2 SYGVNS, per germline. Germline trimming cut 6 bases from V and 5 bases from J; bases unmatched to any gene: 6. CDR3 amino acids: CASRTTTGGETQYF. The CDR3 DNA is TGTGCCAGCAGGACGACGACAGGGGGCGAGACCCAGTACTTC.

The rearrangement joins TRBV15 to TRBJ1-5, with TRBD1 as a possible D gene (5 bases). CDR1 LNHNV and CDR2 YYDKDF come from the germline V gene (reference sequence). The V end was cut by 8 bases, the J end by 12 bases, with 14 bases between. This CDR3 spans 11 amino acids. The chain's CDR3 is CATGSAGLQHF. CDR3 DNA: TGTGCCACCGGCTCGGCGGGGCTCCAGCATTTT. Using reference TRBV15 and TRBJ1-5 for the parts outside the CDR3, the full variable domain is DAMVIQNPRYQVTQFGKPVTLSCSQTLNHNVMYWYQQKSSQAPKLLFHYYDKDFNNEADTPDNFQSRRPNTSFCFLDIRSPGLGDTAMYLCATGSAGLQHFGDGTRLSIL.

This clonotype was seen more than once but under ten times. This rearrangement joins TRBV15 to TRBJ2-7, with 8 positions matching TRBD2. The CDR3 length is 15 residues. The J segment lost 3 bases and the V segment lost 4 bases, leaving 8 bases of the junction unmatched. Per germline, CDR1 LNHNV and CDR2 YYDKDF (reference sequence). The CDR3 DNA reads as TGTGCCACCAGCACCGTAAGCGGGAGTTTCTACGAGCAGTACTTC. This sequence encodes CATSTVSGSFYEQYF.

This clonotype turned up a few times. In DNA, the CDR3 is TGCAGTGCTACCGGGACTAGCACCGAGCAGTACTTC. It yields the protein CSATGTSTEQYF. The genes are TRBV20-1 and TRBJ2-5; 9 bases are shared with TRBD2. The DNA end lines up better with TRBJ2-7; the J call may be wrong. This CDR3 region has 12 residues. From germline, CDR1 is DFQATT and CDR2 SNEGSKA (reference sequence).

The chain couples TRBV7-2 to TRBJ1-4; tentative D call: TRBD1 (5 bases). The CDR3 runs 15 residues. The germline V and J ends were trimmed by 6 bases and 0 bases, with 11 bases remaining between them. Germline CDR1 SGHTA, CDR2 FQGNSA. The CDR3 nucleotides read TGTGCCAGCAGTCGAACAGGAGCAACTAATGAAAAACTGTTTTTT. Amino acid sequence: CASSRTGATNEKLFF.

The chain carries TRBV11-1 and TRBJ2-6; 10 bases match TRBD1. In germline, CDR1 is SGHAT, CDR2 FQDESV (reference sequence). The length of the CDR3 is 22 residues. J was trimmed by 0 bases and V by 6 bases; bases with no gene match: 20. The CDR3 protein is CASRKLMGQGPVTLSGANVLTF. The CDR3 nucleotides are TGTGCCAGCAGGAAACTAATGGGACAGGGGCCTGTAACCCTCTCTGGGGCCAACGTCCTGACTTTC.

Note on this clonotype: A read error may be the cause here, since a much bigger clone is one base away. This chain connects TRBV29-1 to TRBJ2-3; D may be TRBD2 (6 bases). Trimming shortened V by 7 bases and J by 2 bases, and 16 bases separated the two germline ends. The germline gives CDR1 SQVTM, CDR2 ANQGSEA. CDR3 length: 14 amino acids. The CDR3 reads CSAITGAYTDTQYF. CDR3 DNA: TGCAGCGCAATAACGGGAGCTTACACAGATACGCAGTATTTT.